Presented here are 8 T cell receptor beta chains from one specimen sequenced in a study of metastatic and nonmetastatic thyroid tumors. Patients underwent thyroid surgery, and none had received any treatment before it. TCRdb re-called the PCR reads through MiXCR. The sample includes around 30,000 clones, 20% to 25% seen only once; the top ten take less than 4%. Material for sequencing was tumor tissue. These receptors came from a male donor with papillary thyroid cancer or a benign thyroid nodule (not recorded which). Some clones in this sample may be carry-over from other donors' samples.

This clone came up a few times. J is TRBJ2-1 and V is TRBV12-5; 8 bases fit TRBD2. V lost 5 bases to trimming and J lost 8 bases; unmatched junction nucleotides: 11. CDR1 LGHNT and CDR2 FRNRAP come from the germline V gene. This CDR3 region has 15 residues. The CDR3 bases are TGTGCTAGTGGTCCTCATCGGGGGGGCTGGTATGAGCAGTTCTTC. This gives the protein CASGPHRGGWYEQFF.

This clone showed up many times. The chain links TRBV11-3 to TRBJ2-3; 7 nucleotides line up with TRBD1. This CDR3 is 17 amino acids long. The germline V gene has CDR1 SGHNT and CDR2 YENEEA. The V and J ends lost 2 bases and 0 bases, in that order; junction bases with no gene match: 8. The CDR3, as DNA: TGTGCCAGCAGCTTATGGGGGAACAGGGGTAGCACAGATACGCAGTATTTT. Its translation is CASSLWGNRGSTDTQYF.

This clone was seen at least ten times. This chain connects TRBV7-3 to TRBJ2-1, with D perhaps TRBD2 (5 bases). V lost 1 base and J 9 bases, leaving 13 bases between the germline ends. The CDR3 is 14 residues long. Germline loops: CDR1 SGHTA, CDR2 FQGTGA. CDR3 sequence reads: CASSLMSGSFEQFF. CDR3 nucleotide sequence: TGTGCCAGCAGCTTAATGAGCGGCAGTTTTGAGCAGTTCTTC. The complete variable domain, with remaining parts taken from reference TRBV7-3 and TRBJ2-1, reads GAGVSQTPSNKVTEKGKYVELRCDPISGHTALYWYRQSLGQGPEFLIYFQGTGAADDSGLPNDRFFAVRPEGSVSTLKIQRTERGDSAVYLCASSLMSGSFEQFFGPGTRLTVL.

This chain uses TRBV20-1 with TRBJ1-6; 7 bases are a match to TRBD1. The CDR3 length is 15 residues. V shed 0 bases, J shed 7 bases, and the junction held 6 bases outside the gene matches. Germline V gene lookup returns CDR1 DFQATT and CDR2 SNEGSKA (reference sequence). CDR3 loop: CSARDRVTGNSPLHF. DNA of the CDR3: TGCAGTGCTAGAGATCGCGTGACAGGGAATTCACCCCTCCACTTT.

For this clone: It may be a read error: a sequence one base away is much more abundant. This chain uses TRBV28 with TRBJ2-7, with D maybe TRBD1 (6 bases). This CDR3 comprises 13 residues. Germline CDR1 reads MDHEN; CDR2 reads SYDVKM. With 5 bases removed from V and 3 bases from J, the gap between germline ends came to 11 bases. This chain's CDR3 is CASSPGHGYEQYF. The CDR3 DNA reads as TGTGCCAGCAGTCCGGGACATGGCTACGAGCAGTACTTC.

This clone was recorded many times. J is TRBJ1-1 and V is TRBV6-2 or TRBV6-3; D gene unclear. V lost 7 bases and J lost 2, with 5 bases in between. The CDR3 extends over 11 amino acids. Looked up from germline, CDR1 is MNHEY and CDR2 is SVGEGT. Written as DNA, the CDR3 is TGTGCCAGCAAAGACAACACTGAAGCTTTCTTT. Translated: CASKDNTEAFF.

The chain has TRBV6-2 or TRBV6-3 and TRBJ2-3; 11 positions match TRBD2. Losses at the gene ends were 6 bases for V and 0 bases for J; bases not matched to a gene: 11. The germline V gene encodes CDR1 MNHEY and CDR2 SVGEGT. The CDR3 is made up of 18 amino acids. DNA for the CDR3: TGTGCCAGCAGCTCTTCTAGCGGGGGGCCGGAAAGCACAGATACGCAGTATTTT. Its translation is CASSSSSGGPESTDTQYF.

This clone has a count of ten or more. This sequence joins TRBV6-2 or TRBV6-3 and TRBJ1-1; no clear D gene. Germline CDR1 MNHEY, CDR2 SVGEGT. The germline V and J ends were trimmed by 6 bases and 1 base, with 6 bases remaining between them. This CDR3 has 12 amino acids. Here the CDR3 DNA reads TGTGCCAGCAGGGACGGGAACACTGAAGCTTTCTTT. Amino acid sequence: CASRDGNTEAFF.